This TCR beta chain was recorded in a study of T cell repertoires in cytomegalovirus infection. J gave up 7 bases and V 3 bases, and 9 bases lay outside the gene matches. The CDR3 has 15 residues. TCRdb passed the reads through MiXCR, listing each CDR3 protein once. In the table there are over 450,000 distinct CDR3 sequences, 11% of which are singletons. This clonotype has a count of ten or more. The chain links TRBV12-3 or TRBV12-4 to TRBJ1-5, with 7 bases that match TRBD1. The receptor was derived from a human donor in good health (CMV status not recorded). Some clones in this sample may be carry-over from other donors' samples. The sequencing sample was made of PBMCs. The CDR3 DNA is TGTGCCAGCAGTTTCATACAGGGGAAGTTGCAGCCCCAGCATTTT. This encodes CASSFIQGKLQPQHF.